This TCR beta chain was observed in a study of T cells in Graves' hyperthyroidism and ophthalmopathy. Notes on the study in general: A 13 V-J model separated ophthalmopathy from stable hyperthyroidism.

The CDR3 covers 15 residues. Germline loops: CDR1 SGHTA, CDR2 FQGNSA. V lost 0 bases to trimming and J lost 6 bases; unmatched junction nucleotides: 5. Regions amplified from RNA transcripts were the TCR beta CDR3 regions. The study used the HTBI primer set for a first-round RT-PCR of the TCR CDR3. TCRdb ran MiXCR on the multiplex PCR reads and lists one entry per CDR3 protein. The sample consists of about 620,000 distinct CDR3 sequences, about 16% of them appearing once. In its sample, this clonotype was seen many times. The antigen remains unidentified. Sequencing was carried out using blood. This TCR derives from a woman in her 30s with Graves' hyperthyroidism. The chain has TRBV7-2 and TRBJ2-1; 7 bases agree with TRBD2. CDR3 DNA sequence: TGTGCCAGCAGCTTAGCGGGGGGGTACATCAATGAGCAGTTCTTC. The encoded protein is CASSLAGGYINEQFF.